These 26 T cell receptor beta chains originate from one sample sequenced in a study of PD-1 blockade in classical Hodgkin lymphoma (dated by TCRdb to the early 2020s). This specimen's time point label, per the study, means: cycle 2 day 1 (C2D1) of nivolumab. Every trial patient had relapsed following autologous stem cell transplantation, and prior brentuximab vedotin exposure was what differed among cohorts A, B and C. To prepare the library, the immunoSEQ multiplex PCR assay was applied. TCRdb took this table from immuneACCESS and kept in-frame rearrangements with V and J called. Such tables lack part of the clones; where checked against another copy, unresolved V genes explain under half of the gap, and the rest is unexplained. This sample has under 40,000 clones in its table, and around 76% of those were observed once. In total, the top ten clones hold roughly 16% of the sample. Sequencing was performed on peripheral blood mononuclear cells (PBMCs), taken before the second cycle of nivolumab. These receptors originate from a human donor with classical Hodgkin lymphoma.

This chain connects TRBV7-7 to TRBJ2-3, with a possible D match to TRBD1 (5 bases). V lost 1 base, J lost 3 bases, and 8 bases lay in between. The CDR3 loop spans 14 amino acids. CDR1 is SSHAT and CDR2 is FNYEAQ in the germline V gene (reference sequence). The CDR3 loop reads CASSLGRQTDTQYF. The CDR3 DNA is TGTGCCAGCAGCTTAGGTCGACAGACAGATACGCAGTATTTT.

The DNA of the CDR3 is TGTGCCAGCAGCTTAGTCAGGGGACAGCCCGCCGGGAAGTACTTC. Its protein product is CASSLVRGQPAGKYF. J is TRBJ2-7 and V is TRBV11-2; 7 bases agree with TRBD1. Germline trimming cut 1 base from V and 11 bases from J; bases unmatched to any gene: 14. In germline, CDR1 is SGHAT, CDR2 FQNNGV. The CDR3 covers 15 residues.

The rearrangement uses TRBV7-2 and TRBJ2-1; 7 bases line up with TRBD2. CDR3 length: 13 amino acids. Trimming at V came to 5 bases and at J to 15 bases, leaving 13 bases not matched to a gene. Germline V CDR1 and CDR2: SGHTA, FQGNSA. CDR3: CASSPSVSGNGFF. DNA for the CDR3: TGTGCCAGCAGCCCCTCCGTGAGCGGGAACGGGTTCTTC.

For the CDR3, the DNA is TGTGCCAGCAAATGGGGACCCGGGGAAAAACTGTTTTTT. It yields the protein CASKWGPGEKLFF. The rearrangement joins TRBV6-1 to TRBJ1-4; tentative D call: TRBD1 (5 bases). V was cut by 7 bases and J by 8 bases, with 14 bases left in between. The CDR3 has 13 amino acids. In germline, CDR1 is MNHNS, CDR2 SASEGT.

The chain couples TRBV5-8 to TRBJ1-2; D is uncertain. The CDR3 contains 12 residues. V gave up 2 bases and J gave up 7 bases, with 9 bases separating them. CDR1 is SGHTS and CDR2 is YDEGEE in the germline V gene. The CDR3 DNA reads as TGTGCCAGCAGCTTACGGGAGCGTGGCTACACCTTC. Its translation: CASSLRERGYTF.

CDR3 bases: TGCGCCAGCAGCCAAGGTCCAGGGCTTATTGTGAGGGGCTACACCTTC. Translating it yields CASSQGPGLIVRGYTF. The chain has TRBV4-1 and TRBJ1-2; a possible D gene is TRBD1 (5 bases). Trimming removed 1 base from V and 8 bases from J, with 20 bases in between. The germline V gene has CDR1 MGHRA and CDR2 YSYEKL. This CDR3 has 16 amino acids.

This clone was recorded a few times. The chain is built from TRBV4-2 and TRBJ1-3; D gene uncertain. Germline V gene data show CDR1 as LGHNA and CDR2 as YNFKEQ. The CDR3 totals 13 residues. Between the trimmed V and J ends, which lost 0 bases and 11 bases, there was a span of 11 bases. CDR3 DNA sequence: TGTGCCAGCAGCCAAGACGAGACAATCCCCATATATTTT. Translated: CASSQDETIPIYF.

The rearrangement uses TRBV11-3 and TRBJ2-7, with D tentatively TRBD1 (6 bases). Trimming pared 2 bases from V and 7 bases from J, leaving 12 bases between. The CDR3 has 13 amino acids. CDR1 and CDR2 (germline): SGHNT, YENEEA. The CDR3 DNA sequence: TGTGCCAGCAGCTTAACAGGGATGGGGGAGCAGTACTTC. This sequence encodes CASSLTGMGEQYF.

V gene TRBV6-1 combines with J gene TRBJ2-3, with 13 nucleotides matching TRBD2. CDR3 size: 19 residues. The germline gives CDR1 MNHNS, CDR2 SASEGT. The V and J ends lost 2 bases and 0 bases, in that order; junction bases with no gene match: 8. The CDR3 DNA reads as TGTGCCAGCAGTGAAATAATGACTAGCGGGGGGTCTAGCACAGATACGCAGTATTTT. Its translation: CASSEIMTSGGSSTDTQYF.

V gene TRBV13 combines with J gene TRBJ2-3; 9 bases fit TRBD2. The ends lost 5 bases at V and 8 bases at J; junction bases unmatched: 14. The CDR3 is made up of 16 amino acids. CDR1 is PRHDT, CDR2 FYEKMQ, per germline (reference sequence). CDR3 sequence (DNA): TGTGCCAGCAGCCTGCACGCTAGCGGGGTCCGTTCTACGCAGTATTTT. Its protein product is CASSLHASGVRSTQYF.

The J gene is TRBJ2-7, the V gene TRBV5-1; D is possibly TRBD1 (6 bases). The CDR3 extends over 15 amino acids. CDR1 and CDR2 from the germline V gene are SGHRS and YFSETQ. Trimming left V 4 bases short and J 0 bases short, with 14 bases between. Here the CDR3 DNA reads TGCGCCAGCAGCCTCTGGGGGCTAAGCTCCTACGAGCAGTACTTC. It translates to CASSLWGLSSYEQYF.

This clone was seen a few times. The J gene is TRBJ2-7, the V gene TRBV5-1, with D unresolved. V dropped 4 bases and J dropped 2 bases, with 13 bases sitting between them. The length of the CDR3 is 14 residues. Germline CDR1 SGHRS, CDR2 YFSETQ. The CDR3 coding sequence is TGCGCCAGCAGCGATACGACAAAAACCTACGAGCAGTACTTC. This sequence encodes CASSDTTKTYEQYF.

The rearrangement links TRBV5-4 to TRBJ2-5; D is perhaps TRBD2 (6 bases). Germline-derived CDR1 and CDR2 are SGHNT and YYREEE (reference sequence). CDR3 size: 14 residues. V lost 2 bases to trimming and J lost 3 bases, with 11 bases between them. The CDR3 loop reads CASSLGTLEETQYF. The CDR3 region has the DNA TGTGCCAGCAGCTTAGGGACTCTAGAAGAGACCCAGTACTTC. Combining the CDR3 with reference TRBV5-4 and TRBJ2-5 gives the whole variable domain ETGVTQSPTHLIKTRGQQVTLRCSSQSGHNTVSWYQQALGQGPQFIFQYYREEENGRGNFPPRFSGLQFPNYSSELNVNALELDDSALYLCASSLGTLEETQYFGPGTRLLVL.

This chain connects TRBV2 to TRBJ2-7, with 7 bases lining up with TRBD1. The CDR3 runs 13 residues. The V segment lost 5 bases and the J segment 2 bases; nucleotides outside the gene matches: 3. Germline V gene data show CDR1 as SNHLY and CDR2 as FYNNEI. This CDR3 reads CASSLDRAYEQYF. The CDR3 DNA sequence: TGTGCCAGCAGTCTAGACAGGGCCTACGAGCAGTACTTC.

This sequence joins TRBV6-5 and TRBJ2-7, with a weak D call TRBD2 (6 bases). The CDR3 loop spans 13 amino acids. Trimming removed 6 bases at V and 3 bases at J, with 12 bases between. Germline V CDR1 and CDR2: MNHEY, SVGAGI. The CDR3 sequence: CASSTPGVYEQYF. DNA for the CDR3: TGTGCCAGCAGCACGCCGGGGGTCTACGAGCAGTACTTC.

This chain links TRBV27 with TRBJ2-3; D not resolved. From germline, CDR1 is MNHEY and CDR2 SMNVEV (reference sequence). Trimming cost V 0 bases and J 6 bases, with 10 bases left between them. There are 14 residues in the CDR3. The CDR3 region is CASSLSTVWDTQYF. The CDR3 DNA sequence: TGTGCCAGCAGTTTATCTACGGTATGGGATACGCAGTATTTT.

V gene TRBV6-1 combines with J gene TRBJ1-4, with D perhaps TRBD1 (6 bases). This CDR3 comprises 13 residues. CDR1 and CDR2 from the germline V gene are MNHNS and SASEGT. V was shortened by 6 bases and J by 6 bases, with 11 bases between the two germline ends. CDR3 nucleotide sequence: TGTGCCAGCAGACAGGGAGGAGATGAAAAACTGTTTTTT. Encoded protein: CASRQGGDEKLFF.

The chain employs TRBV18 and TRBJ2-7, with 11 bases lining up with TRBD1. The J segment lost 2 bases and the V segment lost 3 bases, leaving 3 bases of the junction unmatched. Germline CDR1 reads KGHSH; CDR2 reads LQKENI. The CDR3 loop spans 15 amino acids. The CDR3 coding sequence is TGTGCCAGCTCACCGGGACAGGGGGAAACCTACGAGCAGTACTTC. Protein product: CASSPGQGETYEQYF.

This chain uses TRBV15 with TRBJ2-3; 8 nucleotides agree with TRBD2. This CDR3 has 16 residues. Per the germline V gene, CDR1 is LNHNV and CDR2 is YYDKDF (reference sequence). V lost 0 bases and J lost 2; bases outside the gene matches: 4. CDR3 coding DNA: TGTGCCACCAGCAGAGATCTCGGGGGGGCCACAGATACGCAGTATTTT. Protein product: CATSRDLGGATDTQYF.

The CDR3 protein is CASSIRGGLEADTQYF. CDR3 DNA: TGTGCCAGCAGCATTCGCGGGGGCCTCGAGGCAGATACGCAGTATTTT. The genes are TRBV9 and TRBJ2-3, with a weak D call TRBD2 (7 bases). The CDR3 has 16 residues. Looked up from germline, CDR1 is SGDLS and CDR2 is YYNGEE. The V gene lost 4 bases and the J gene lost 4 bases, with 19 bases spanning the gap.

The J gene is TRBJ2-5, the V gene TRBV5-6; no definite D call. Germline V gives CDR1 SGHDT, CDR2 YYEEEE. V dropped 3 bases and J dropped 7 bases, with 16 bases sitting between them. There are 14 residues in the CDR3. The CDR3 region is CASSSSTLFGTQYF. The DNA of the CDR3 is TGTGCCAGCAGCTCCTCGACTCTATTCGGGACCCAGTACTTC.

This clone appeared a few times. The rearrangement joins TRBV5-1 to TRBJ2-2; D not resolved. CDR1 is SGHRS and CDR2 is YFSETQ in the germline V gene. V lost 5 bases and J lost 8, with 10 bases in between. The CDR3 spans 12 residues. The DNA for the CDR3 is TGCGCCAGCAGTCAACCTGGTGGGGAGCTGTTTTTT. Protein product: CASSQPGGELFF.

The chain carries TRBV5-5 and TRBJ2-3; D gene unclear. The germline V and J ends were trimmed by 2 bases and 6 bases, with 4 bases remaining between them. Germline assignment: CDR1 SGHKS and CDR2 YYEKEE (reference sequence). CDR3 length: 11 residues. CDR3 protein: CASSLVDTQYF. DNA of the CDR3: TGTGCCAGCAGCTTAGTCGATACGCAGTATTTT.

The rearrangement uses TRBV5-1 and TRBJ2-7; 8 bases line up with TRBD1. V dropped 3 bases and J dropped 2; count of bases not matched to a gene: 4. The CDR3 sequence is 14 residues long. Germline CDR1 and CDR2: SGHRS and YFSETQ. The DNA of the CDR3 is TGCGCCAGCAGCTCGGGACAGGAGACCTACGAGCAGTACTTC. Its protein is CASSSGQETYEQYF.

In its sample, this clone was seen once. The DNA for the CDR3 is TGTGCCAGCAGCTCCCCCCCGCGGTATGGCTACACCTTC. This sequence encodes CASSSPPRYGYTF. The gene calls are TRBV7-8 and TRBJ1-2, with D unresolved. The CDR3 totals 13 residues. The V and J ends lost 4 bases and 5 bases respectively, with 11 bases between them. The germline gives CDR1 SGHVS, CDR2 FQNEAQ. Based on the CDR3 plus reference TRBV7-8 and TRBJ1-2, the full variable domain is GAGVSQSPRYKVAKRGQDVALRCDPISGHVSLFWYQQALGQGPEFLTYFQNEAQLDKSGLPSDRFFAERPEGSVSTLKIQRTQQEDSAVYLCASSSPPRYGYTFGSGTRLTVV.

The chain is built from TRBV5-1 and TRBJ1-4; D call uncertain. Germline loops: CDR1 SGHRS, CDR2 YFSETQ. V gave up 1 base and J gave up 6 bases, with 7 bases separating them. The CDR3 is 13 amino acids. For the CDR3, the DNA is TGCGCCAGCAGCTTGACCCCGGATGAAAAACTGTTTTTT. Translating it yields CASSLTPDEKLFF.